These T cell receptor beta chains were read from a single sample in a study of T cells in Graves' hyperthyroidism and ophthalmopathy. TCRdb itself ran the multiplex PCR reads through MiXCR, one entry per CDR3 protein. The sample records about 510,000 distinct CDR3 sequences, less than 15% being singletons. Sequenced: blood. The receptor source for this set is a woman aged 40-49 years with Graves' hyperthyroidism. The CDR3 runs from the conserved cysteine through the conserved F or W. The D gene is left open where the match is weak. A clone size is listed for some rows: how often the clone was seen (once, few, many), or a class if it is expanded.

D: .
size: many
J: TRBJ2-7
V: TRBV7-9
DNA: TGTGCCAGCAGCTTACTTCAGGGAACCTCCTACGAGCAGTACTTC
CDR3: CASSLLQGTSYEQYF

D: TRBD2
size: .
J: TRBJ2-3
V: TRBV27
DNA: TGTGCCAGCAGACGACTAGCGGGAGGGACCATAGATACGCAGTATTTT
CDR3: CASRRLAGGTIDTQYF

D: .
size: many
J: TRBJ1-1
V: TRBV7-6
DNA: TGTGCCAGCAGGATAGGGGAGGACACTGAAGCTTTCTTT
CDR3: CASRIGEDTEAFF

D: .
size: few
J: TRBJ2-7
V: TRBV5-1
DNA: TGCGCCAGCAGCTTGGACGTAACGGGGTCCTACGAGCAGTACTTC
CDR3: CASSLDVTGSYEQYF

D: TRBD2
size: few
J: TRBJ2-7
V: TRBV5-1
DNA: TGCGCCAGCAGCTTGGAATCTAGCGGGAAGGCCCTGCAGTACTTC
CDR3: CASSLESSGKALQYF

D: .
size: .
J: TRBJ1-2
V: TRBV28
DNA: TGTGCCAGCAGCTACCGGACCGGGTTCGGGGATGGCTACACCTTC
CDR3: CASSYRTGFGDGYTF

D: TRBD2
size: .
J: TRBJ2-1
V: TRBV11-3
DNA: TGTGCCAGCAGCTGGGCAGGGACTAGCGGCTACAATGAGCAGTTCTTC
CDR3: CASSWAGTSGYNEQFF

D: TRBD1
size: many
J: TRBJ1-1
V: TRBV7-6
DNA: TGTGCCAGCAGCTTAGTTCCAGGGGGCCCAACTGAAGCTTTCTTT
CDR3: CASSLVPGGPTEAFF

D: TRBD1
size: .
J: TRBJ2-7
V: TRBV7-9
DNA: TGTGCCAGCAGCTTACGGACAGGGGTGAACGAGCAGTACTTC
CDR3: CASSLRTGVNEQYF

D: .
size: many
J: TRBJ2-1
V: TRBV11-2
DNA: TGTGCCAGCAGCTCGACAGAGCCAGGAAAGCAGTTCTTC
CDR3: CASSSTEPGKQFF

D: TRBD1
size: many
J: TRBJ2-3
V: TRBV5-1
DNA: TGCGCCAGCAGCTTCGGACAGGGGGCTAGCACAGATACGCAGTATTTT
CDR3: CASSFGQGASTDTQYF

D: TRBD2
size: few
J: TRBJ2-3
V: TRBV15
DNA: TGTGCCACCAGCGGACAGACTAGCGCTAGCACAGATACGCAGTATTTT
CDR3: CATSGQTSASTDTQYF

D: .
size: .
J: TRBJ1-5
V: TRBV19
DNA: TGTGCCAGTAGTATAAAGAGCGGTTGGCAGCCCCAGCATTTT
CDR3: CASSIKSGWQPQHF

D: .
size: few
J: TRBJ2-2
V: TRBV7-6
DNA: TGTGCCAGCAGCTTAGCGGACGGGCTGAACACCGGGGAGCTGTTTTTT
CDR3: CASSLADGLNTGELFF

D: .
size: few
J: TRBJ1-4
V: TRBV6-2/TRBV6-3
DNA: TGTGCCAGCGGGGTAGGGGCCGGTGAAAAACTGTTTTTT
CDR3: CASGVGAGEKLFF